This T cell receptor (beta chain) was retrieved from a study of blood T cell repertoires in COVID-19. Germline V lookup: CDR1 KGHDR, CDR2 SFDVKD. The CDR3 runs 13 residues. After removal of 8 bases from V and 9 bases from J, the junction contained 8 bases not matched to a gene. The protocol was immunoSEQ multiplex PCR, while the TCRdb copy is restricted to in-frame clones and leaves out a portion. Seen here are approximately 190,000 clones, approximately 90% observed once, and the top ten hold 5% to 8%. This clonotype was sampled from a woman aged 40 to 50 who had recovered from COVID-19. This chain connects TRBV24-1 to TRBJ2-1; 8 bases fit TRBD2. What was sequenced was peripheral blood. Written as DNA, the CDR3 is TGTGCCACCACGGCAGCGGGAGAGGGTGAGCAGTTCTTC. Its protein is CATTAAGEGEQFF.